Shown below are 24 T cell receptor beta chains from a single sample sequenced in a study of blood T cell repertoires in COVID-19. Data came from immunoSEQ multiplex PCR; TCRdb stores just in-frame clones and leaves some out. The data show some 200,000 clones, about 80% seen once. The sample comprised peripheral blood. These receptors originate from a man younger than 45 with active or convalescent COVID-19.

This chain links TRBV14 with TRBJ2-1; 10 bases map to TRBD2. The junction had 5 bases not matched to a gene; V was cut back by 1 base and J by 5 bases. CDR3 size: 16 residues. Germline CDR1 is SGHDN and CDR2 is FVKESK. The CDR3 DNA follows: TGTGCCAGCAGCCAAGTTCGACTAGCGGGTGACAATGAGCAGTTCTTC. Its translation: CASSQVRLAGDNEQFF.

The chain has TRBV5-4 and TRBJ1-4; no firm D call. From germline, CDR1 is SGHNT and CDR2 YYREEE (reference sequence). The CDR3 has 15 amino acids. V was cut by 2 bases and J by 6 bases, with 14 bases left in between. The CDR3 DNA reads TGTGCCAGCAGCTTTCCAGGACTTGGGGATGAAAAACTGTTTTTT. It specifies CASSFPGLGDEKLFF.

The chain joins TRBV6-5 to TRBJ2-4; D unclear. CDR3 length equals 14 residues. V lost 3 bases and J 0 bases, leaving 6 bases between the germline ends. Germline values: CDR1 MNHEY, CDR2 SVGAGI. The CDR3 spells CASSYSLAKNIQYF. The CDR3 DNA is TGTGCCAGCAGTTATTCTCTAGCCAAAAACATTCAGTACTTC.

The chain employs TRBV18 and TRBJ2-7; 7 bases map to TRBD2. The junction had 13 bases not matched to a gene; V was cut back by 6 bases and J by 5 bases. Germline assignment: CDR1 KGHSH and CDR2 LQKENI. The CDR3 sequence is 15 residues long. In nucleotides, the CDR3 is TGTGCCAGCTCCCCCAGTGGCGGGAGAGGCGACGAGCAGTACTTC. Amino acids: CASSPSGGRGDEQYF.

V usage is TRBV5-6 and J usage is TRBJ1-2; no firm D call. Germline V gene data show CDR1 as SGHDT and CDR2 as YYEEEE. Trimming took 0 bases from V and 8 from J, leaving 11 bases between them. There are 13 residues in the CDR3. For the CDR3, the DNA is TGTGCCAGCAGCTTGGTTTCTTATGTCGGCTACACCTTC. This translates into CASSLVSYVGYTF.

Details on this clone: One end of the junction does not line up with germline, which may come from a read error. J is TRBJ1-2 and V is TRBV6-5; tentative D call: TRBD1 (6 bases). This CDR3 has 11 amino acids. Germline CDR1 reads MNHEY; CDR2 reads SVGAGI. Here the CDR3 reads CASSLGTKLHF. CDR3 DNA: TGTGCCAGCTCACTTGGGACAAAGCTTCATTTC.

This clone was seen a handful of times. The chain is built from TRBV6-5 and TRBJ1-5, with D possibly matching TRBD1 (5 bases). Trimming pared 8 bases from V and 3 bases from J, leaving 8 bases between. Germline V gene data show CDR1 as MNHEY and CDR2 as SVGAGI. The CDR3 sequence is 12 residues long. The CDR3: CASRGYNQPQHF. The CDR3 region has the DNA TGTGCCAGCCGGGGGTACAATCAGCCCCAGCATTTT.

The genes are TRBV6-2 or TRBV6-3 and TRBJ2-1, with D hard to call. V lost 2 bases and J 7 bases, leaving 9 bases between the germline ends. Germline-derived CDR1 and CDR2 are MNHEY and SVGEGT. This CDR3 comprises 13 residues. CDR3 protein: CASSYRPANEQFF. In DNA, the CDR3 is TGTGCCAGCAGTTACCGGCCAGCGAATGAGCAGTTCTTC.

The V and J genes are TRBV10-1 and TRBJ2-5; 10 nucleotides match TRBD1. The V gene end was trimmed by 3 bases and the J gene end by 5 bases; junction bases not matched to a gene: 3. Germline CDR1 WNHNN, CDR2 SYGVQD (reference sequence). This CDR3 has 14 residues. The CDR3 DNA sequence: TGCGCCAGCAGTGAAGGGACAGGGGTGGAGACCCAGTACTTC. This encodes CASSEGTGVETQYF.

The chain combines TRBV5-1 with TRBJ2-3; 10 bases agree with TRBD2. The V segment lost 5 bases and the J segment 0 bases; nucleotides outside the gene matches: 6. The CDR3 consists of 16 residues. Germline V gene sequence: CDR1 SGHRS, CDR2 YFSETQ. CDR3 in DNA: TGCGCCAGCAGGAGGACTAGCGGAACGAGCACAGATACGCAGTATTTT. This codes for CASRRTSGTSTDTQYF. The complete variable domain, with remaining parts taken from reference TRBV5-1 and TRBJ2-3, reads KAGVTQTPRYLIKTRGQQVTLSCSPISGHRSVSWYQQTPGQGLQFLFEYFSETQRNKGNFPGRFSGRQFSNSRSEMNVSTLELGDSALYLCASRRTSGTSTDTQYFGPGTRLTVL.

This clone was seen only once. One end of the junction fails to match germline, which may point to a read error. The CDR3 region has the DNA TGTGTCAGCAGCCAGAACAGGCTCTTGGAAAGAGTTCACAATGAGCAGTTCTTC. It codes for CVSSQNRLLERVHNEQFF. This rearrangement joins TRBV14 to TRBJ2-1; D possibly corresponds to TRBD1 (5 bases). CDR1 is SGHDN, CDR2 FVKESK, per germline. The CDR3 is made up of 18 amino acids.

The chain links TRBV3-1 (or the pseudogene TRBV3-2) to TRBJ1-5, with D unclear. V was shortened by 0 bases and J by 3 bases, with 9 bases between the two germline ends. The CDR3 spans 15 residues. Germline assignment: CDR1 LGHDT and CDR2 YNNKEL (reference sequence). In DNA, the CDR3 is TGTGCCAGCAGCCAAGACCAGCGTCCCAATCAGCCCCAGCATTTT. Its translation is CASSQDQRPNQPQHF.

J is TRBJ2-1 and V is TRBV6-7, with 10 bases identical to TRBD2. TRBV6-7 falls under the ORF class, with uncertain function. The trim removed 0 bases at V and 6 bases at J, leaving 5 bases unmatched. The length of the CDR3 is 16 residues. The CDR3 DNA sequence: TGTGCCAGCAGTTACTCGACGCGGACTAGCGGCAATGAGCAGTTCTTC. Its translation is CASSYSTRTSGNEQFF.

This clone has only one observation. CDR3 sequence: CASSLLVTNEKLFF. The CDR3 DNA sequence: TGCGCCAGCAGCCTACTCGTAACTAATGAAAAACTGTTTTTT. The rearrangement links TRBV5-1 to TRBJ1-4; D gene unclear. The CDR3 covers 14 residues. The germline V gene encodes CDR1 SGHRS and CDR2 YFSETQ. V lost 4 bases and J lost 1, with 8 bases in between.

The chain employs TRBV5-4 and TRBJ1-3; 9 bases are shared with TRBD1. Trimming at V came to 1 base and at J to 2 bases, leaving 4 bases not matched to a gene. Germline loops: CDR1 SGHNT, CDR2 YYREEE (reference sequence). The CDR3 sequence is 16 residues long. The DNA of the CDR3 is TGTGCCAGCAGCTTGAGCGGGACAGGGACTGGAAACACCATATATTTT. This translates into CASSLSGTGTGNTIYF.

The chain joins TRBV20-1 to TRBJ2-3; D remains ambiguous. The V end was cut by 6 bases, the J end by 0 bases, with 4 bases between. The CDR3 length is 11 residues. The germline CDR1 and CDR2 sequences are DFQATT and SNEGSKA (reference sequence). The CDR3 DNA reads as TGCAGTGCCCAGAGCACAGATACGCAGTATTTT. It yields the protein CSAQSTDTQYF.

This clone was picked up one time. This chain connects TRBV29-1 to TRBJ1-1; D perhaps matches TRBD1 (5 bases). Looked up from germline, CDR1 is SQVTM and CDR2 is ANQGSEA. The CDR3 covers 13 residues. V was pared by 6 bases and J by 3 bases, with 14 bases between. CDR3 coding DNA: TGCAGCGTCGCCGCAGGGATGTACACTGAAGCTTTCTTT. It specifies CSVAAGMYTEAFF.

J is TRBJ1-2 and V is TRBV10-3, with TRBD1 identical over 8 bases. Trimming cost V 8 bases and J 2 bases; bases outside gene matches: 7. Germline V lookup: CDR1 ENHRY, CDR2 SYGVKD. The CDR3 sequence is 14 residues long. CDR3 sequence (DNA): TGTGCCATCGCCTCAGGGGGCGCGAACTATGGCTACACCTTC. Its protein is CAIASGGANYGYTF.

The V and J genes are TRBV7-9 and TRBJ2-3; the match to TRBD2 covers 8 bases. V shed 3 bases, J shed 7 bases, and the junction held 15 bases outside the gene matches. In germline, CDR1 is SEHNR, CDR2 FQNEAQ (reference sequence). The CDR3 contains 17 residues. The chain's CDR3 is CASSFTRAGVKQNTQYF. CDR3 nucleotide sequence: TGTGCCAGCAGCTTTACTCGAGCGGGAGTGAAACAGAATACGCAGTATTTT.

The chain combines TRBV11-2 with TRBJ1-2, with TRBD1 matching over 10 bases. Trimming cost V 5 bases and J 3 bases; bases outside gene matches: 9. Germline CDR1 reads SGHAT; CDR2 reads FQNNGV. The CDR3 has 16 amino acids. The DNA of the CDR3 is TGTGCCAGCAGCCCAACGACCGGACAGGGGGACTATGGCTACACCTTC. The encoded protein is CASSPTTGQGDYGYTF.

This chain connects TRBV6-2 or TRBV6-3 to TRBJ2-3; 7 nucleotides line up with TRBD1. The CDR3 sequence is 15 residues long. The V gene end was trimmed by 6 bases and the J gene end by 3 bases; junction bases not matched to a gene: 9. Germline CDR1 reads MNHEY; CDR2 reads SVGEGT. In DNA, the CDR3 is TGTGCCAGCAGCCGTCGACAGGGAGTTACAGATACGCAGTATTTT. It yields the protein CASSRRQGVTDTQYF.

This clone has just a few counts. The V and J genes are TRBV14 and TRBJ2-7, with 8 positions matching TRBD2. The CDR3 runs to 15 residues. CDR1 and CDR2 from the germline V gene are SGHDN and FVKESK. J was trimmed by 5 bases and V by 0 bases; bases with no gene match: 6. Here the CDR3 DNA reads TGTGCCAGCAGCCAAGATCCGGGGGGGCTGAACGAGCAGTACTTC. The encoded protein is CASSQDPGGLNEQYF.

V usage is TRBV5-4 and J usage is TRBJ2-6; perhaps TRBD2 as D (7 bases). Germline V lookup: CDR1 SGHNT, CDR2 YYREEE (reference sequence). The CDR3 sequence is 19 residues long. V lost 7 bases and J lost 0, with 23 bases in between. The CDR3 DNA reads as TGTGCCAGCTTTAACACGACCGGGGGGCCCCCCTCTGGGGCCAACGTCCTGACTTTC. Its protein product is CASFNTTGGPPSGANVLTF. The full variable domain, rest sourced from reference TRBV5-4 and TRBJ2-6, is ETGVTQSPTHLIKTRGQQVTLRCSSQSGHNTVSWYQQALGQGPQFIFQYYREEENGRGNFPPRFSGLQFPNYSSELNVNALELDDSALYLCASFNTTGGPPSGANVLTFGAGSRLTVL.

This clone has just one count. This chain joins TRBV27 and TRBJ2-7; weak D call: TRBD2 (6 bases). The CDR3 is made up of 14 amino acids. Germline CDR1 MNHEY, CDR2 SMNVEV (reference sequence). Trimming took off 3 bases at V and 3 bases at J, with 12 bases between the two ends. CDR3: CASSLRGRGYEQYF. The CDR3 bases are TGTGCCAGCAGTTTGCGGGGAAGAGGCTACGAGCAGTACTTC.